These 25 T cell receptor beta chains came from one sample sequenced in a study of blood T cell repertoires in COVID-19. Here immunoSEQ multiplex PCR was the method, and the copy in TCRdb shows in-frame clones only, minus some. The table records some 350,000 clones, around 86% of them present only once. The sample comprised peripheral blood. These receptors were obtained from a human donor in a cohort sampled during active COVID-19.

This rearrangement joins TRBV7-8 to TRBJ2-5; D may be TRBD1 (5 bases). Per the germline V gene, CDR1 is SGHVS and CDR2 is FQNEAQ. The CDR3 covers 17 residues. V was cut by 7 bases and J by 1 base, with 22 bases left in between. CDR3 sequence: CASILSRVLVAQETQYF. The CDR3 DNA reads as TGTGCCAGCATCCTTAGCAGGGTTTTGGTGGCCCAAGAGACCCAGTACTTC.

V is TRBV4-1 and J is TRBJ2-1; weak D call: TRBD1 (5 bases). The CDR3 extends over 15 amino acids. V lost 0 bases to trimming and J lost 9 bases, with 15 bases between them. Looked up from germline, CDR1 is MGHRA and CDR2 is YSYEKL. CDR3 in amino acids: CASSQDPQPDSEQFF. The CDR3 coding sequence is TGCGCCAGCAGCCAAGATCCCCAGCCCGACAGTGAGCAGTTCTTC.

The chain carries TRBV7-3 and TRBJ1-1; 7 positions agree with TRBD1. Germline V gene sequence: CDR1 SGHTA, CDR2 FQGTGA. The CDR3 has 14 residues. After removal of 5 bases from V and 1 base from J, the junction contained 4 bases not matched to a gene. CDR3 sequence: CASSMNRGNTEAFF. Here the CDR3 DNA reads TGTGCCAGCAGCATGAACAGGGGGAACACTGAAGCTTTCTTT.

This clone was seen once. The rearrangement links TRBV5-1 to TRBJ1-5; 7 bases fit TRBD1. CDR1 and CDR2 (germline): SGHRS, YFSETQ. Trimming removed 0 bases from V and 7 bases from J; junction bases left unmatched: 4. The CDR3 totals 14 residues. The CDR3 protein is CASSLEQGTQPQHF. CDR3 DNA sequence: TGCGCCAGCAGCTTGGAACAGGGGACGCAGCCCCAGCATTTT. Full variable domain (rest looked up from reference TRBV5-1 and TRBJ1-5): KAGVTQTPRYLIKTRGQQVTLSCSPISGHRSVSWYQQTPGQGLQFLFEYFSETQRNKGNFPGRFSGRQFSNSRSEMNVSTLELGDSALYLCASSLEQGTQPQHFGDGTRLSIL.

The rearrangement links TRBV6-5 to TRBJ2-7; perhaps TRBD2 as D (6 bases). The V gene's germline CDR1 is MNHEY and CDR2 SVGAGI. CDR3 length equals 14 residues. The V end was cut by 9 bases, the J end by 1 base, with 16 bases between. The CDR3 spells CASLHLGGSYEQYF. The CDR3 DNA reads TGTGCCAGTTTGCATTTGGGGGGATCCTACGAGCAGTACTTC.

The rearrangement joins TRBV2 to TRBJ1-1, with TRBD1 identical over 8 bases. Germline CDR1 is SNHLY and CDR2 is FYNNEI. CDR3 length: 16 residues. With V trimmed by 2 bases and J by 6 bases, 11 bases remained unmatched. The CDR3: CASSEWTGPMGSEAFF. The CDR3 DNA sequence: TGTGCCAGCAGTGAATGGACAGGGCCGATGGGGTCTGAAGCTTTCTTT. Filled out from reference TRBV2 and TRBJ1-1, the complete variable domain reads EPEVTQTPSHQVTQMGQEVILRCVPISNHLYFYWYRQILGQKVEFLVSFYNNEISEKSEIFDDQFSVERPDGSNFTLKIRSTKLEDSAMYFCASSEWTGPMGSEAFFGQGTRLTVV.

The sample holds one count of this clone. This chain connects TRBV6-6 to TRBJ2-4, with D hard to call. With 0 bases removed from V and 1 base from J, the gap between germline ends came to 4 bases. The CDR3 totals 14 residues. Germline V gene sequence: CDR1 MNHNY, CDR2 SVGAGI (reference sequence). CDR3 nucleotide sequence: TGTGCCAGCAGTTACTCACAGGCCAAAAACATTCAGTACTTC. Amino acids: CASSYSQAKNIQYF.

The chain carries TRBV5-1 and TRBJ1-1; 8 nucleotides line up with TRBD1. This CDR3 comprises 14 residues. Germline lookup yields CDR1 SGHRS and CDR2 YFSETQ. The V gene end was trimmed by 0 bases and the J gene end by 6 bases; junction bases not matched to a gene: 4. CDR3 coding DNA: TGCGCCAGCAGCTTGGCCGAGGACAGGGCTGAAGCTTTCTTT. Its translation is CASSLAEDRAEAFF.

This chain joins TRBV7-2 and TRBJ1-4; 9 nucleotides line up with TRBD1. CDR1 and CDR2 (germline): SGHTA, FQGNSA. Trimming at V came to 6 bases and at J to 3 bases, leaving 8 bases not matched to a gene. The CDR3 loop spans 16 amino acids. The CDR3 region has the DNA TGTGCCAGCAGTCGACCACAGGGGGCACCTAATGAAAAACTGTTTTTT. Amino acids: CASSRPQGAPNEKLFF.

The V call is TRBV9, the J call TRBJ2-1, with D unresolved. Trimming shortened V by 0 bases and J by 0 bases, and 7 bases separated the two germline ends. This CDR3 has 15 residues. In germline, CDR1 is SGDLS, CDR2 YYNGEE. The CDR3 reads CASSVGPRSYNEQFF. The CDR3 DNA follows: TGTGCCAGCAGCGTAGGGCCCCGCTCCTACAATGAGCAGTTCTTC.

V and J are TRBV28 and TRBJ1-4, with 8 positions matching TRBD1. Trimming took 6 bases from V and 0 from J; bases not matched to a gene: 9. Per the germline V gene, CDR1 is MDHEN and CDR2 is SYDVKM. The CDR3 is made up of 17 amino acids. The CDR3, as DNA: TGTGCCAGCAGAGAACTCGGGACAGGCTCAACTAATGAAAAACTGTTTTTT. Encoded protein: CASRELGTGSTNEKLFF.

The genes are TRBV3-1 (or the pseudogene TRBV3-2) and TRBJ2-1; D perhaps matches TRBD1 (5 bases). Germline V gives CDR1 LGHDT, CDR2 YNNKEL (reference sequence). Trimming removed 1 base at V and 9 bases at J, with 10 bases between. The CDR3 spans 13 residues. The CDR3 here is CASSQVRGSEQFF. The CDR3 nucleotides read TGTGCCAGCAGCCAAGTTAGGGGCAGTGAGCAGTTCTTC.

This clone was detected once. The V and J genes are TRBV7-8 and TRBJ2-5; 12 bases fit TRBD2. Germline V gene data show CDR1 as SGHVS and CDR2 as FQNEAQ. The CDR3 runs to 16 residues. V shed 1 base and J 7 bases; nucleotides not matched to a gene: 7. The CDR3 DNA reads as TGTGCCAGCAGCTTAGACCTAGCGGGAGGGCTCGGGACCCAGTACTTC. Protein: CASSLDLAGGLGTQYF.

The CDR3: CASSEPRDRPRTEAFF. The CDR3, as DNA: TGTGCCAGCAGTGAACCGAGGGACAGACCGAGAACTGAAGCTTTCTTT. The V and J genes are TRBV2 and TRBJ1-1, with 7 bases aligning to TRBD1. With V trimmed by 2 bases and J by 5 bases, 11 bases remained unmatched. The CDR3 spans 16 residues. The germline CDR1 and CDR2 sequences are SNHLY and FYNNEI.

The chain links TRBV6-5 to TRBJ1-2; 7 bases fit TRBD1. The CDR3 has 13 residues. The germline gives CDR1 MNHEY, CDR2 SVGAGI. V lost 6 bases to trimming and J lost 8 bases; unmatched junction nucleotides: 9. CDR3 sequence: CASSQQGIGGYTF. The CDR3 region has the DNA TGTGCCAGCAGCCAACAGGGGATAGGAGGCTACACCTTC.

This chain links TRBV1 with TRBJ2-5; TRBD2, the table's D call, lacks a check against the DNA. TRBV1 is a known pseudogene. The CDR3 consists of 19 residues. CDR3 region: CTSSQDLDVSRGLRETQYF. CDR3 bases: TGCACCAGCAGCCAAGATCTTGACGTTTCGAGAGGTCTCCGTGAGACCCAGTACTTC.

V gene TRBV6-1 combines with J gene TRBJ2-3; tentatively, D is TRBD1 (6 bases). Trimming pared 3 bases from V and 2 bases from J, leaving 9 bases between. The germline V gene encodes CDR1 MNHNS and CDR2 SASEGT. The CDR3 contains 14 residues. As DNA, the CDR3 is TGTGCCAGCAGTGACAGGACAGCCACAGATACGCAGTATTTT. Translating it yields CASSDRTATDTQYF.

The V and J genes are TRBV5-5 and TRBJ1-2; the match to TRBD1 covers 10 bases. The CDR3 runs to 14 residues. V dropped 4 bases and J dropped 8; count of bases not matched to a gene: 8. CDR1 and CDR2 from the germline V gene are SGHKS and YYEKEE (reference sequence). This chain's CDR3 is CASSLGTGVGGYTF. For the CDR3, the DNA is TGTGCCAGCAGCCTCGGGACAGGGGTGGGAGGCTACACCTTC.

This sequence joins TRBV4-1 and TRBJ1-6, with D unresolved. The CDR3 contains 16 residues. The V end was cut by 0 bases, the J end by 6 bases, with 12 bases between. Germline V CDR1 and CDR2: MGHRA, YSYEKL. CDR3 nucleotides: TGCGCCAGCAGCCAAGATGACCGTGGAGGTAATTCACCCCTCCACTTT. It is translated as CASSQDDRGGNSPLHF.

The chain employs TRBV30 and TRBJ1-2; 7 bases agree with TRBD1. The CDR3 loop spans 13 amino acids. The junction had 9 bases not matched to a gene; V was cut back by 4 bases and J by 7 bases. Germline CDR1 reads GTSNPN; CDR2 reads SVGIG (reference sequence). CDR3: CAWTGQAGTGYTF. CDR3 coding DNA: TGTGCCTGGACTGGACAGGCCGGGACTGGCTACACCTTC. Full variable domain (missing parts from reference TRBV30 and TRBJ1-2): SQTIHQWPATLVQPVGSPLSLECTVEGTSNPNLYWYRQAAGRGLQLLFYSVGIGQISSEVPQNLSASRPQDRQFILSSKKLLLSDSGFYLCAWTGQAGTGYTFGSGTRLTVV.

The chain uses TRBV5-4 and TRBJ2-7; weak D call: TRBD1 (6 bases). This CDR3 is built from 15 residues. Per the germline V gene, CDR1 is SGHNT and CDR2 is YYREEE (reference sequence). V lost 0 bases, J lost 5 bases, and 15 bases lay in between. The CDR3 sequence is CASSLDRGFQNEQYF. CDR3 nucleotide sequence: TGTGCCAGCAGCTTGGATAGGGGGTTTCAGAACGAGCAGTACTTC.

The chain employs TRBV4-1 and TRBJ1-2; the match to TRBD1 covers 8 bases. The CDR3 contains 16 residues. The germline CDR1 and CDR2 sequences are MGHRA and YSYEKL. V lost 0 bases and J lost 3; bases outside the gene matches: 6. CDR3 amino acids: CASSQELGQDYYGYTF. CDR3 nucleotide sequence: TGCGCCAGCAGCCAAGAACTGGGACAGGATTACTATGGCTACACCTTC.

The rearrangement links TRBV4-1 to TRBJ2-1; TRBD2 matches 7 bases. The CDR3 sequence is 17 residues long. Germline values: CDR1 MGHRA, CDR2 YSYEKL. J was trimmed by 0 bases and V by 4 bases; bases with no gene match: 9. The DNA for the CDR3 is TGCGCCAGCAGCCGCTCCGAAGCGGGAAGCTCCTACAATGAGCAGTTCTTC. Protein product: CASSRSEAGSSYNEQFF.

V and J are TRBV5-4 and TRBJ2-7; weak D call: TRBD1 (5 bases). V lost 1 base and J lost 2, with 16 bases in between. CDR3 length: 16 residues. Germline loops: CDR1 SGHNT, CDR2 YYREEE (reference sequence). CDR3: CASSLMGQGRPYEQYF. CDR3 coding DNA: TGTGCCAGCAGCTTGATGGGGCAGGGCAGACCCTACGAGCAGTACTTC.

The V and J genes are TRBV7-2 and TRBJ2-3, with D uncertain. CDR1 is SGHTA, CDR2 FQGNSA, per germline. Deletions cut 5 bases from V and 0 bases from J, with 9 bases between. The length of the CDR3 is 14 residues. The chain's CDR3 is CASSPMSSTDTQYF. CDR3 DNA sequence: TGTGCCAGCAGCCCTATGTCTAGCACAGATACGCAGTATTTT.